Sequencing of this T cell receptor beta chain was carried out in a study of vaccination effects on CD4 cells after COVID-19. On this clone itself: What it recognizes is unknown.

This CDR3 contains 16 residues. Germline V gives CDR1 MNHEY, CDR2 SMNVEV (reference sequence). V lost 2 bases and J lost 6; bases outside the gene matches: 10. Generated by immunoSEQ multiplex PCR, the TCRdb table keeps only in-frame clones and is missing some. The repertoire holds 25,000 to 30,000 clones, with over 70% as singletons. Antigen-specific CD4+ T cells expanded by the ViraFEST assay with viral peptide pools were then sequenced. After roughly 9 days in culture, the CD4+ T cells were isolated. All study participants received two doses of BNT162b2 or mRNA-1273 vaccine. Among the vaccine recipients, none had a prior SARS-CoV-2 infection, and nucleocapsid antibodies were negative.

Sequenced material: CD4+ T cells from PBMCs cultured with HCoV-229E spike peptides, taken after COVID-19 vaccination. The clonotype originates from a human donor who received a COVID-19 vaccine. This chain joins TRBV27 and TRBJ2-3; 8 bases align to TRBD2. As DNA, the CDR3 is TGTGCCAGCAGTTTAACTCTAGCGGGTTATATGGATACGCAGTATTTT. Residues: CASSLTLAGYMDTQYF.